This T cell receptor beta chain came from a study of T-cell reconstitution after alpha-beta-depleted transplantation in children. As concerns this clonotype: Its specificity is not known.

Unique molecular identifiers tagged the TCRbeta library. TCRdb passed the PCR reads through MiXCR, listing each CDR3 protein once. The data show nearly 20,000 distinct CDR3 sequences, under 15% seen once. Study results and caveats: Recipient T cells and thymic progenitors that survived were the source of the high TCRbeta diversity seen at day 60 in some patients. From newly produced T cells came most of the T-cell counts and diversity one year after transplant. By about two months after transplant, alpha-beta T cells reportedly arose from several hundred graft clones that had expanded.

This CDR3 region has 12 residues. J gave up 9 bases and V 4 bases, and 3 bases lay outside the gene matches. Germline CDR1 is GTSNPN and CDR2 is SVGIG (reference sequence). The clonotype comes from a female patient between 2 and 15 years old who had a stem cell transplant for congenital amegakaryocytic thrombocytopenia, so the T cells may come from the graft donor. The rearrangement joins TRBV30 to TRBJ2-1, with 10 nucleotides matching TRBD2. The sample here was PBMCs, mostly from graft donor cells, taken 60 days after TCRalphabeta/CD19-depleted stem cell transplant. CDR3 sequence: CAWTSGRGEQFF. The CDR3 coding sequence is TGTGCCTGGACTAGCGGGAGAGGTGAGCAGTTCTTC.